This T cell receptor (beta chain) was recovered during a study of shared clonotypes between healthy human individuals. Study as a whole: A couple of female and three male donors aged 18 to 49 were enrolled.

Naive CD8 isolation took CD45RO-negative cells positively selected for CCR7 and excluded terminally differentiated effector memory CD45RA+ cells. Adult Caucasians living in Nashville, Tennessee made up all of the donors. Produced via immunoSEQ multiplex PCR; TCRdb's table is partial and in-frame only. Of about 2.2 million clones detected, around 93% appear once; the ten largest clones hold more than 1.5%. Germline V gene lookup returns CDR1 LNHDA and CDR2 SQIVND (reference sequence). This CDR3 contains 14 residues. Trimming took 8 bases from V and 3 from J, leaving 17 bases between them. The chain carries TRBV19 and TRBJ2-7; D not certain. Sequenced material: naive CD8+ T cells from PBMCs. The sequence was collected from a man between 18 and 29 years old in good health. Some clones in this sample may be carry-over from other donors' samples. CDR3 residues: CASGNLGNFYEQYF. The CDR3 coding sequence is TGTGCCAGTGGTAACTTGGGAAACTTCTACGAGCAGTACTTC.